Listed below are T cell receptor beta chains from one sample, sequenced in a study of cytomegalovirus exposure and HLA in healthy donors. Profiled with immunoSEQ multiplex PCR; TCRdb holds only in-frame clones, not every one. The sample holds 150,000 to 200,000 clones, about three quarters seen once. The sequenced material came from PBMCs. The receptor set was obtained from a woman in her thirties in good health and CMV-seronegative. Each CDR3 is given with its conserved first and last residue. A D gene is named only where the DNA matches it firmly. Clone size, where shown, is once, few, many, or a class for clones that have expanded.

d_call j_call cdr3_length v_call clone_size cdr3_nt cdr3_aa
TRBD1 TRBJ2-7 15 TRBV5-4 . TGTGCCAGCAGCTTGGATTCGGGACAGGGACACGAGCAGTACTTC CASSLDSGQGHEQYF
. TRBJ1-4 14 TRBV7-9 . TGTGCCAGCTGGACGGGGACGGCGGGGGAAAAACTGTTTTTT CASWTGTAGEKLFF
. TRBJ1-5 13 TRBV28 . TGTGCCAGCAGTTTATTCCAGGGGCAGCCCCAGCATTTT CASSLFQGQPQHF
TRBD1 TRBJ1-1 16 TRBV19 . TGTGCCAGTACTTACGGGACCGGGACAGCGAACACTGAAGCTTTCTTT CASTYGTGTANTEAFF
TRBD1 TRBJ1-2 15 TRBV19 . TGTGCCAGTAGTATAGCCTCTTCGACAGGGCCTGGCTACACCTTC CASSIASSTGPGYTF
TRBD2 TRBJ2-3 17 TRBV4-1 . TGCGCCAGCAACCTCGTGTTAGCGGGAGTTGGAGCAGATACGCAGTATTTT CASNLVLAGVGADTQYF
. TRBJ1-1 12 TRBV7-2 . TGTGCCAGCAGCTTAGCGGCCACTGAAGCTTTCTTT CASSLAATEAFF
. TRBJ1-1 16 TRBV28 . TGTGCCAGCAGTTCCACATTCGACAGTTTCAACACTGAAGCTTTCTTT CASSSTFDSFNTEAFF
TRBD1 TRBJ2-2 15 TRBV13 . TGTGCCAGCAGCTTGGAGACAGGGGGTCCCGGGGAGCTGTTTTTT CASSLETGGPGELFF
. TRBJ2-7 15 TRBV18 . TGTGCCAGCTCACCAGCGAGCAGGGGCTCCTACGAGCAGTACTTC CASSPASRGSYEQYF
. TRBJ2-1 15 TRBV7-3 few TGTGCCAGCAGCCCAGGGGCAGGGACCCACAATGAGCAGTTCTTC CASSPGAGTHNEQFF
TRBD1 TRBJ2-3 17 TRBV4-1 few TGCGCCAGCAGCCAAACATCCGACAGGGGGCCAACAGATACGCAGTATTTT CASSQTSDRGPTDTQYF
. TRBJ1-3 15 TRBV28 . TGTGCCAGCAGTTTGGCCGTCAGGGCCGGAAACACCATATATTTT CASSLAVRAGNTIYF
. TRBJ1-4 15 TRBV6-5 . TGTGCCAGCAGTTCCCCGGGGAGGGGGAATGAAAAACTGTTTTTT CASSSPGRGNEKLFF
TRBD1 TRBJ2-2 17 TRBV19 few TGTGCCAGTAGTTCACAGCCGGGACAGGGTAGGTCCGGGGAGCTGTTTTTT CASSSQPGQGRSGELFF
TRBD2 TRBJ2-3 17 TRBV5-1 . TGCGCCAGCAGCTTGTCTAGCGGGGGTCATAGCACAGATACGCAGTATTTT CASSLSSGGHSTDTQYF
. TRBJ1-1 16 TRBV28 . TGTGCCAGCAGTTTCAACTCACAGGGTGTGAACACTGAAGCTTTCTTT CASSFNSQGVNTEAFF